The 18 T cell receptor beta chains below were found in one sample sequenced in a study of T cells in tuberculosis. Here immunoSEQ multiplex PCR was the method, and the copy in TCRdb shows in-frame clones only, minus some. This table holds about 34,000 clones, around 97% found once. Sequenced material: PBMCs. These receptors all come from a donor between 10 and 35 years old with latent tuberculosis or without tuberculosis infection.

The chain uses TRBV20-1 and TRBJ1-2; the D is unclear. The CDR3 has 11 amino acids. Germline CDR1 and CDR2: DFQATT and SNEGSKA (reference sequence). CDR3 coding DNA: TGCAGCGCCTTGCGGAGGTATGGCTACACCTTC. Translating gives CSALRRYGYTF.

The CDR3: CASSPRRGRRTEAFF. The CDR3 region has the DNA TGTGCCAGCAGCCCCCGCAGGGGGCGAAGGACTGAAGCTTTCTTT. The rearrangement uses TRBV7-8 and TRBJ1-1, with 8 bases that match TRBD1. The CDR3 loop spans 15 amino acids. Germline CDR1 reads SGHVS; CDR2 reads FQNEAQ. J gave up 5 bases and V 5 bases, and 10 bases lay outside the gene matches.

The V gene is TRBV6-5, the J gene TRBJ1-5, with 8 bases identical to TRBD1. After removal of 5 bases from V and 2 bases from J, the junction contained 2 bases not matched to a gene. This CDR3 has 14 residues. CDR1 is MNHEY and CDR2 is SVGAGI in the germline V gene. CDR3 sequence reads: CASSGQGRNQPQHF. The CDR3 region has the DNA TGTGCCAGCAGTGGACAGGGTCGCAATCAGCCCCAGCATTTT.

About this clone: At one boundary the junction diverges from the germline segment, which might be a read error. The DNA for the CDR3 is TGTGCCAGTAGCTTGGACGGGGGGGATTCCTTAGAGACCCAGTACTTC. This sequence encodes CASSLDGGDSLETQYF. The chain joins TRBV5-4 to TRBJ2-5, with 8 bases matching TRBD2. Germline V gives CDR1 SGHNT, CDR2 YYREEE (reference sequence). The CDR3 extends over 16 amino acids. Based on the CDR3 plus reference TRBV5-4 and TRBJ2-5, the full variable domain is ETGVTQSPTHLIKTRGQQVTLRCSSQSGHNTVSWYQQALGQGPQFIFQYYREEENGRGNFPPRFSGLQFPNYSSELNVNALELDDSALYLCASSLDGGDSLETQYFGPGTRLLVL.

The chain uses TRBV2 and TRBJ2-1; 12 bases are a match to TRBD2. Germline-derived CDR1 and CDR2 are SNHLY and FYNNEI. The CDR3 sequence is 15 residues long. The V and J ends lost 4 bases and 7 bases, in that order; junction bases with no gene match: 5. The CDR3 reads CASSVTSGSKNEQFF. The CDR3 DNA reads as TGTGCCAGCAGTGTGACTAGCGGGAGTAAGAATGAGCAGTTCTTC.

Here the CDR3 reads CASSVTGGSYEQYF. The CDR3 DNA follows: TGTGCCAGCAGTGTAACGGGGGGTTCCTACGAGCAGTACTTC. J is TRBJ2-7 and V is TRBV9; the match to TRBD2 covers 7 bases. Trimming cost V 5 bases and J 1 base; bases outside gene matches: 6. The CDR3 loop spans 14 amino acids. The V gene's germline CDR1 is SGDLS and CDR2 YYNGEE. The variable domain in full, with the rest retrieved from reference TRBV9 and TRBJ2-7, is DSGVTQTPKHLITATGQRVTLRCSPRSGDLSVYWYQQSLDQGLQFLIQYYNGEERAKGNILERFSAQQFPDLHSELNLSSLELGDSALYFCASSVTGGSYEQYFGPGTRLTVT.

The rearrangement uses TRBV4-1 and TRBJ1-2; D unresolved. V was shortened by 1 base and J by 5 bases, with 8 bases between the two germline ends. Germline loops: CDR1 MGHRA, CDR2 YSYEKL. The CDR3 is 13 residues long. The CDR3 DNA is TGCGCCAGCAGCCAAGCTTTGAGTTATGGCTACACCTTC. Translation gives CASSQALSYGYTF.

J is TRBJ2-1 and V is TRBV18, with D maybe TRBD1 (6 bases). CDR1 and CDR2 from the germline V gene are KGHSH and LQKENI. The CDR3 has 15 amino acids. With 4 bases removed from V and 4 bases from J, the gap between germline ends came to 14 bases. CDR3 sequence reads: CASSRRTEDYNEQFF. The CDR3 DNA reads TGTGCCAGCTCACGAAGGACAGAAGATTACAATGAGCAGTTCTTC. Drawing the rest from reference TRBV18 and TRBJ2-1, the complete variable domain is NAGVMQNPRHLVRRRGQEARLRCSPMKGHSHVYWYRQLPEEGLKFMVYLQKENIIDESGMPKERFSAEFPKEGPSILRIQQVVRGDSAAYFCASSRRTEDYNEQFFGPGTRLTVL.

The gene calls are TRBV7-9 and TRBJ1-1; possibly TRBD1 for D (6 bases). Trimming stripped 5 bases from V and 10 bases from J, with 17 bases between. In germline, CDR1 is SEHNR, CDR2 FQNEAQ (reference sequence). The CDR3 consists of 13 residues. CDR3 amino acids: CASSQNTGMVAFF. DNA for the CDR3: TGTGCCAGCAGCCAAAACACAGGGATGGTAGCTTTCTTT.

The genes are TRBV19 and TRBJ2-1; maybe TRBD1 (6 bases). The CDR3 is 13 residues long. Germline assignment: CDR1 LNHDA and CDR2 SQIVND (reference sequence). Trimming removed 9 bases from V and 6 bases from J, with 15 bases in between. This CDR3 is CASSGHYRNEQFF. CDR3 coding DNA: TGTGCCAGCTCGGGACACTACCGCAATGAGCAGTTCTTC.

This chain connects TRBV15 to TRBJ2-1; 7 bases agree with TRBD2. The CDR3 is 16 amino acids. Germline V gene lookup returns CDR1 LNHNV and CDR2 YYDKDF (reference sequence). V lost 2 bases and J lost 5; bases outside the gene matches: 9. The CDR3 here is CATSRYTGTKNNEQFF. The CDR3 coding sequence is TGTGCCACCAGCAGATACACCGGGACTAAGAACAATGAGCAGTTCTTC.

The chain couples TRBV18 to TRBJ2-5, with 7 bases lining up with TRBD1. After removal of 3 bases from V and 1 base from J, the junction contained 5 bases not matched to a gene. Germline V gene sequence: CDR1 KGHSH, CDR2 LQKENI. The CDR3 covers 15 residues. In nucleotides, the CDR3 is TGTGCCAGCTCACCTCAGGGACAGTTCCAAGAGACCCAGTACTTC. This gives the protein CASSPQGQFQETQYF.

V usage is TRBV9 and J usage is TRBJ2-4, with 11 nucleotides matching TRBD2. Trimming at V came to 4 bases and at J to 0 bases, leaving 15 bases not matched to a gene. Looked up from germline, CDR1 is SGDLS and CDR2 is YYNGEE. The CDR3 spans 20 residues. CDR3 loop: CASSPAPLAGGTIAKNIQYF. The CDR3, as DNA: TGTGCCAGCAGCCCGGCCCCTCTAGCGGGGGGTACCATAGCCAAAAACATTCAGTACTTC.

This chain joins TRBV5-1 and TRBJ2-3; TRBD2 matches at 13 bases. The CDR3 has 18 residues. Germline trimming cut 3 bases from V and 3 bases from J; bases unmatched to any gene: 10. In germline, CDR1 is SGHRS, CDR2 YFSETQ. CDR3 bases: TGCGCCAGCAGCTACCTACCCGGGACTAGCGGGAAAACAGATACGCAGTATTTT. Its protein is CASSYLPGTSGKTDTQYF.

As to this clone: An end of the junction differs from the germline gene, which may be a read error. The genes are TRBV5-4 and TRBJ1-2, with D perhaps TRBD1 (5 bases). The CDR3 loop spans 15 amino acids. Germline V gene sequence: CDR1 SGHNT, CDR2 YYREEE (reference sequence). CDR3 nucleotides: TGTGCCAGTAGCTTGGGGGAAGGGGCACACTATGGCTACACCTTC. This sequence encodes CASSLGEGAHYGYTF.

The V gene is TRBV5-5, the J gene TRBJ2-3; possibly TRBD1 for D (5 bases). V was clipped by 2 bases and J by 1 base, with 8 bases between them. This CDR3 is built from 14 residues. Germline CDR1 and CDR2: SGHKS and YYEKEE (reference sequence). In DNA, the CDR3 is TGTGCCAGCAGCTTCCAAGGGGGCACAGATACGCAGTATTTT. Its translation: CASSFQGGTDTQYF.

A single count supports this clone. This chain uses TRBV6-1 with TRBJ1-3, with D unclear. The CDR3 totals 13 residues. Deletions cut 3 bases from V and 9 bases from J, with 12 bases between. Germline-derived CDR1 and CDR2 are MNHNS and SASEGT. The CDR3 coding sequence is TGTGCCAGCAGTGAGTTTTCCGGTTCCACCATATATTTT. It yields the protein CASSEFSGSTIYF.

This chain uses TRBV6-1 with TRBJ1-5; possibly TRBD1 for D (5 bases). This CDR3 is built from 15 residues. Germline V lookup: CDR1 MNHNS, CDR2 SASEGT. V was cut by 4 bases and J by 3 bases, with 13 bases left in between. Written as DNA, the CDR3 is TGTGCCAGCAGTGTGATGGACAACAACAATCAGCCCCAGCATTTT. This sequence encodes CASSVMDNNNQPQHF.